This T cell receptor (beta chain) is drawn from a study of T cell responses to AZD1222 COVID-19 vaccine. Notes on this clone: Its matching antigen is unknown.

TCRdb's table, derived via immunoSEQ multiplex PCR, lists solely in-frame clones and lacks some. The table has some 96,000 clones, 80% to 95% seen once. Losses at the gene ends were 5 bases for V and 6 bases for J; bases not matched to a gene: 7. This CDR3 has 13 amino acids. Study-wide points: There were mostly white British donors and more females than males, and clonal diversity was possibly underestimated.

The clonotype comes from an adult in good health. The V gene is TRBV12-3 or TRBV12-4, the J gene TRBJ2-7; TRBD1 matches 7 bases. Sequences were derived from peripheral blood, sampled on day 0 of AZD1222 vaccination. In nucleotides, the CDR3 is TGTGCCAGCAGTCCGACAGGGTATGGCGAGCAGTACTTC. Translated, it gives CASSPTGYGEQYF.